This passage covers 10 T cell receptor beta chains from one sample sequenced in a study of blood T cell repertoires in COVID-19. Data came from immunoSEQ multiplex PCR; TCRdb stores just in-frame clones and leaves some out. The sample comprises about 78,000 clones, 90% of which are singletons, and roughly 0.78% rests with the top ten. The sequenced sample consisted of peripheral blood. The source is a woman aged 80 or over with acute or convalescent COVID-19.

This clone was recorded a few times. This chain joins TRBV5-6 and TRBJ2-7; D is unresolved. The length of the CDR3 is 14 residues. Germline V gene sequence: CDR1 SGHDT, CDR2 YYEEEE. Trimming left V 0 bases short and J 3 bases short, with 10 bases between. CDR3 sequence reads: CASSLESSSYEQYF. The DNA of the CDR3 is TGTGCCAGCAGCTTGGAGAGTTCTAGCTACGAGCAGTACTTC.

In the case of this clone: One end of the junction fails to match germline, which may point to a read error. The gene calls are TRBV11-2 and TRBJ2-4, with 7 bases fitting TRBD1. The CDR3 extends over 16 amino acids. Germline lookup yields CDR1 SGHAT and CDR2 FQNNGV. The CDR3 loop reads CASSFTAGTARNIQYF. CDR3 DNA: TGTGCCAGCAGCTTCACTGCCGGGACAGCCAGAAACATTCAGTACTTC.

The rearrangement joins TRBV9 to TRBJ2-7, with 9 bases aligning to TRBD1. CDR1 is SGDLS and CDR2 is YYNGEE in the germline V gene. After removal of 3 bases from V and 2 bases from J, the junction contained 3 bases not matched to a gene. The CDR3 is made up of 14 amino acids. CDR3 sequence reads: CASSAGQGPYEQYF. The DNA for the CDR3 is TGTGCCAGCAGCGCGGGACAGGGACCCTACGAGCAGTACTTC.

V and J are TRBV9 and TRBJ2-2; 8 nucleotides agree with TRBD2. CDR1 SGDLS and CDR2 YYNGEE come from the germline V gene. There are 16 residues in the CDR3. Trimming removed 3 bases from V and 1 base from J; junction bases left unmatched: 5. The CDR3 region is CASSGGLAGNTGELFF. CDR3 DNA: TGTGCCAGCAGCGGGGGGCTAGCGGGGAACACCGGGGAGCTGTTTTTT. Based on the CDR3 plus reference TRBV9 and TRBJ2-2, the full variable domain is DSGVTQTPKHLITATGQRVTLRCSPRSGDLSVYWYQQSLDQGLQFLIQYYNGEERAKGNILERFSAQQFPDLHSELNLSSLELGDSALYFCASSGGLAGNTGELFFGEGSRLTVL.

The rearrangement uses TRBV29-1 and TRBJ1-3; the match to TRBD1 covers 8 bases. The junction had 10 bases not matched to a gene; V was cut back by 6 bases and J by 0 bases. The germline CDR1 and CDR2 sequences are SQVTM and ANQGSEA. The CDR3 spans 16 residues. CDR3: CSVIDRGKGSGNTIYF. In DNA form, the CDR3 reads TGCAGCGTAATTGACAGGGGAAAGGGCTCTGGAAACACCATATATTTT.

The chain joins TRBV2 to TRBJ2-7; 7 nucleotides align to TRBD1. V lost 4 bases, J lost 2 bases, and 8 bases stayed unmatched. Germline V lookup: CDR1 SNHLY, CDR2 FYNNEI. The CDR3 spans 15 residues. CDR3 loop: CASSAGTAGPYEQYF. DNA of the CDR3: TGTGCCAGCAGTGCCGGGACAGCCGGGCCCTACGAGCAGTACTTC.

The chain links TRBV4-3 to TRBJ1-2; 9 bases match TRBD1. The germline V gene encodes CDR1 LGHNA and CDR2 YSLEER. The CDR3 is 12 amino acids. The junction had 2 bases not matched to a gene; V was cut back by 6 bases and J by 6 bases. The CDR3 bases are TGCGCCAGCAGGAGGGACAGGGATGGCTACACCTTC. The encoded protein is CASRRDRDGYTF.

DNA of the CDR3: TGTGCCAGCAGCGTAGGTGGCGGGCAAGAGACCCAGTACTTC. It translates to CASSVGGGQETQYF. The genes are TRBV9 and TRBJ2-5; D possibly corresponds to TRBD2 (5 bases). Germline CDR1 and CDR2: SGDLS and YYNGEE. This CDR3 has 14 residues. Trimming stripped 0 bases from V and 2 bases from J, with 8 bases between.

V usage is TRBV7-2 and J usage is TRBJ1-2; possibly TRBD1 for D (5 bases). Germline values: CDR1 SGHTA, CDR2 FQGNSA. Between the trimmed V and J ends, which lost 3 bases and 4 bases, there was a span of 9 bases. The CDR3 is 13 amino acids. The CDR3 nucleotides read TGTGCCAGCAGCTTGGGGACTGTCTATGGCTACACCTTC. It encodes CASSLGTVYGYTF.

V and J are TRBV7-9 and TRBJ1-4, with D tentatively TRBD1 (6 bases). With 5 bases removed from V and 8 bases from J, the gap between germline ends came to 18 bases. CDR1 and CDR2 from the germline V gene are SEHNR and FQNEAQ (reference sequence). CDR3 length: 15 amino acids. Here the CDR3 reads CASSQGGSVGEKLFF. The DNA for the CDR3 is TGTGCCAGCAGCCAAGGGGGTTCTGTAGGGGAAAAACTGTTTTTT.